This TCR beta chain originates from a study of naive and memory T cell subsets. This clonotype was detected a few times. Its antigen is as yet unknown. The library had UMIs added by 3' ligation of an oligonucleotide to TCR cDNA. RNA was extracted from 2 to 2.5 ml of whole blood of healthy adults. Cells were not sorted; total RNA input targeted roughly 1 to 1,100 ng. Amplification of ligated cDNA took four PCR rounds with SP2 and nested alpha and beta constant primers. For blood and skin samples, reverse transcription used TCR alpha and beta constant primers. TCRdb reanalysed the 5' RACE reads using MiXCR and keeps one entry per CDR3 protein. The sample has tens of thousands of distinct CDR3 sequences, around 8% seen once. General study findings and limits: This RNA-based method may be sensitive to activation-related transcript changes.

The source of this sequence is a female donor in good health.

Written as DNA, the CDR3 is TGTGCCAGCAGTCTCGGGACTAGCGGCCTTCCCGAGCAGTTCTTC. Amino acids: CASSLGTSGLPEQFF. The genes are TRBV28 and TRBJ2-1, with TRBD2 matching 11 bases. Germline V gene sequence: CDR1 MDHEN, CDR2 SYDVKM. V shed 5 bases, J shed 10 bases, and the junction held 10 bases outside the gene matches. CDR3 length: 15 residues.